These T cell receptor beta chains were read from a single sample in a study of OX40 agonist ivuxolimab in advanced cancers. Assay: immunoSEQ multiplex PCR; the TCRdb copy retains only in-frame clones and omits some. Of around 16,000 clones in the sample, roughly 77% were seen once. This specimen was CD4+ or CD8+ T cells sorted from blood, taken in a trial of the OX40 agonist ivuxolimab. The origin of the receptors is an adult with an advanced solid tumor such as melanoma, head and neck, liver or kidney cancer. The CDR3 runs from the conserved cysteine through the conserved F or W. Each record gives: CDR3 protein, V gene, J gene.

CDR3 protein: CASSSDRASPGELFF
V gene: TRBV28
J gene: TRBJ2-2

CDR3 protein: CASSLDSGTEAFF
V gene: TRBV28
J gene: TRBJ1-1

CDR3 protein: CASSLEYRGTGELFF
V gene: TRBV11-2
J gene: TRBJ2-2

CDR3 protein: CSVISGRAASADTQYF
V gene: TRBV29-1
J gene: TRBJ2-3

CDR3 protein: CASSLESGTAYYGYTF
V gene: TRBV7-6
J gene: TRBJ1-2

CDR3 protein: CASSATMTYNEQFF
V gene: TRBV7-3
J gene: TRBJ2-1

CDR3 protein: CASSLESGNAGELFF
V gene: TRBV6-1
J gene: TRBJ2-2

CDR3 protein: CASSPYTGGITEAFF
V gene: TRBV6-5
J gene: TRBJ1-1

CDR3 protein: CASRTSGREINIQYF
V gene: TRBV5-8
J gene: TRBJ2-4

CDR3 protein: CASSFPGSSYEQYF
V gene: TRBV28
J gene: TRBJ2-7

CDR3 protein: CASSPLASNNQETQYF
V gene: TRBV6-6
J gene: TRBJ2-5

CDR3 protein: CASSVSDYNEQFF
V gene: TRBV9
J gene: TRBJ2-1

CDR3 protein: CASSQDQPAGENTGELFF
V gene: TRBV4-3
J gene: TRBJ2-2

CDR3 protein: CASSVGGVNEQYF
V gene: TRBV9
J gene: TRBJ2-7

CDR3 protein: CAWSVGQNTEAFF
V gene: TRBV30
J gene: TRBJ1-1

CDR3 protein: CSVAIGNTIYF
V gene: TRBV29-1
J gene: TRBJ1-3

CDR3 protein: CASLLAGAQETQYF
V gene: TRBV13
J gene: TRBJ2-5

CDR3 protein: CASTNNRESQETQYF
V gene: TRBV28
J gene: TRBJ2-5

CDR3 protein: CAWSYVYNEQFF
V gene: TRBV30
J gene: TRBJ2-1

CDR3 protein: CASSFGRVNEKLFF
V gene: TRBV27
J gene: TRBJ1-4